Listed below are T cell receptor beta chains from one sample, sequenced in a study of siplizumab effects on memory and regulatory T cells. Assay used: immunoSEQ multiplex PCR; TCRdb lists only in-frame clones, some missing. The data contain some 97,000 clones, 75% to 95% of them singletons. The sequenced sample consisted of CD4+ T cells sorted from blood. The origin of the receptors is a human donor in good health. Both conserved end residues are part of each CDR3. Size values are once, few and many counts, or a class for expanded clones, and some rows have none.

v_call,clone_size,j_call,cdr3_aa
TRBV11-3,once,TRBJ1-1,CASSSAPGGTEAFF
TRBV11-2,-,TRBJ1-1,CASSLLRGWNTEAFF
TRBV10-3,-,TRBJ1-3,CAISGGVPGNTIYF
TRBV18,-,TRBJ1-1,CASSPPYFPGNTEAFF
TRBV5-1,-,TRBJ1-5,CASSFLQYNQPQHF
TRBV6-5,-,TRBJ1-6,CASSYAGTENSPLHF
TRBV11-2,-,TRBJ2-2,CASSVRDTGELFF
TRBV28,-,TRBJ1-6,CASRASGAPLHF
TRBV28,-,TRBJ1-1,CASSAPGQGLEAFF
TRBV11-3,-,TRBJ2-2,CASSPGVAGTGELFF
TRBV9,-,TRBJ1-5,CASSVDHDRFPNQPQHF
TRBV5-1,-,TRBJ1-2,CASTLRFENSAYGYTF
TRBV5-6,once,TRBJ1-1,CASSVGSRNTEAFF
TRBV7-2,-,TRBJ2-5,CASSPSGRNIQETQYF
TRBV10-3,-,TRBJ1-2,CAPGTANYGYTF
TRBV28,-,TRBJ1-1,CASTLTGVGEAFF
TRBV25-1,-,TRBJ2-1,CASRGRGYDEQFF
TRBV28,-,TRBJ1-1,CASRTGGHTEAFF
TRBV18,-,TRBJ1-5,CASSTGQGSNQPQHF
TRBV29-1,-,TRBJ1-2,CSVVHTGRYGYTF
TRBV28,-,TRBJ1-5,CAIDTGTTYQPQHF
TRBV30,-,TRBJ2-7,CAWSVVGGSANF
TRBV6-1,-,TRBJ1-4,CASRKPGQNEKLFF
TRBV5-1,-,TRBJ1-2,CASSPDRATYGYTF
TRBV2,-,TRBJ1-6,CASSGQGYNSPLHF
TRBV28,-,TRBJ2-1,CASSLPQGPKEFF
TRBV4-1,-,TRBJ1-2,CASSQVGQGSGYTF
TRBV4-2,-,TRBJ2-7,CASSQRDSYEQYF
TRBV7-9,-,TRBJ1-4,CASSLRTAGGEKLFF
TRBV19,once,TRBJ1-1,CASTLQGGTNTEAFF
TRBV18,-,TRBJ2-5,CASSPPLGGGQQETQYF
TRBV9,-,TRBJ2-2,CASTGPMNTGELFF
TRBV5-3,once,TRBJ1-5,CARSLGQGFNQPQHF
TRBV5-6,-,TRBJ1-6,CASSPRDRVSPPLHF
TRBV19,-,TRBJ1-6,CASISTGHYNSPLHF
TRBV29-1,-,TRBJ2-7,CSVVAGGYEQYF
TRBV15,-,TRBJ2-4,CATQGGALNIQYF
TRBV7-8,-,TRBJ2-7,CASRHSTDRAEQYF
TRBV21-1,-,TRBJ2-7,CASSKRDSSYEQYF
TRBV11-3,-,TRBJ2-2,CASSLPDRAGELFF
TRBV19,-,TRBJ1-2,CASTSGLDGYTF
TRBV7-9,-,TRBJ2-3,CASSKMAGGPTDTQYF
TRBV9,-,TRBJ2-3,CASTDRASPGKPDTQYF
TRBV28,-,TRBJ1-3,CASSGGAGGFLGNTIYF
TRBV7-3,-,TRBJ2-7,CASSLTEGGSYEQYF
TRBV29-1,-,TRBJ1-1,CSLRQTNTEAFF
TRBV9,-,TRBJ1-5,CASSPTDRVNQPQHF
TRBV2,-,TRBJ1-5,CASSEEVVGNQPQHF
TRBV6-1,-,TRBJ2-7,CASSIPGRRYEQYF